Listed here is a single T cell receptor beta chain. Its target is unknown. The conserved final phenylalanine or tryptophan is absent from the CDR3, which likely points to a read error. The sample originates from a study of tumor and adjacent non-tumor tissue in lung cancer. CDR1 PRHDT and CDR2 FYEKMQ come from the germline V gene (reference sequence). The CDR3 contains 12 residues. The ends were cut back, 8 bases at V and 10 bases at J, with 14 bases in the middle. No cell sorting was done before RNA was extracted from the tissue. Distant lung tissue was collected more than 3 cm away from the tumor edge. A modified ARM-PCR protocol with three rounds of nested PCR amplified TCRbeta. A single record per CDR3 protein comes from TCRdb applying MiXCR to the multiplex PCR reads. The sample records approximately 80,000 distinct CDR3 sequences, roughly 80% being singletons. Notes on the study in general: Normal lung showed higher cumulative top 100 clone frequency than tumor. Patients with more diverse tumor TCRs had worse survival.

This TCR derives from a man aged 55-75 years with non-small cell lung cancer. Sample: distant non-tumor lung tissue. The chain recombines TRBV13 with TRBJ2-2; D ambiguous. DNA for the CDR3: TGTGCCAGCGGCCGGCCGGCCGTGGAGCTGTTTTCT. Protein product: CASGRPAVELFS.